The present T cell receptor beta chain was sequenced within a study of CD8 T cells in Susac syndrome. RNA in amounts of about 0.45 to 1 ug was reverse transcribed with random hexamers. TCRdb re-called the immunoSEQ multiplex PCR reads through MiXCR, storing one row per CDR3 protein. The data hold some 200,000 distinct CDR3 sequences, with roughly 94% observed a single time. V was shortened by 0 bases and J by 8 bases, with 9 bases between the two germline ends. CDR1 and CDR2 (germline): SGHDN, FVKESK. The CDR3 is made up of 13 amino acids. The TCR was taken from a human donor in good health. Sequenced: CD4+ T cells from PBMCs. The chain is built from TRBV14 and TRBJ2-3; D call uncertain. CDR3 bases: TGTGCCAGCAGCCAAGATGGGTTTGCTACGCAGTATTTT. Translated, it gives CASSQDGFATQYF. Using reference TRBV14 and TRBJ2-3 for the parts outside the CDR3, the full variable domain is EAGVTQFPSHSVIEKGQTVTLRCDPISGHDNLYWYRRVMGKEIKFLLHFVKESKQDESGMPNNRFLAERTGGTYSTLKVQPAELEDSGVYFCASSQDGFATQYFGPGTRLTVL.